This paragraph reports one T cell receptor (beta chain). Its antigen is unidentified. The sample comes from a study of cytomegalovirus exposure and HLA in healthy donors. Overall study findings and caveats: Investigators reported fewer than 200 TCR beta chains as tied to cytomegalovirus.

This CDR3 is 16 amino acids long. The V gene's germline CDR1 is SGHVS and CDR2 FNYEAQ. The V gene lost 5 bases and the J gene lost 2 bases, with 17 bases spanning the gap. Generated by immunoSEQ multiplex PCR, the TCRdb table keeps only in-frame clones and is missing some. The sample has 150,000 or so clones; 85% to 90% are singletons. This receptor was identified in a woman aged 18 to 35 in good health and CMV-seronegative. V is TRBV7-6 and J is TRBJ2-3; a possible D gene is TRBD2 (6 bases). Sequenced input: PBMCs. CDR3 in DNA: TGTGCCAGCAGCACCGAGAATAGCGGAATCACAGATACGCAGTATTTT. This encodes CASSTENSGITDTQYF.